The 8 T cell receptor beta chains below all came from one sample that was sequenced in a study of identical twins. TCRdb analysed the 5' RACE reads with MiXCR anew, one entry per CDR3 protein. The sample lists about 690,000 distinct CDR3 sequences, 6.1% occurring once. Material: naive T cells sorted from blood. Receptors were obtained from a man aged 18 to 30 in good health.

This rearrangement joins TRBV2 to TRBJ2-1; D possibly uses TRBD1 or TRBD2 (6 bases each). The length of the CDR3 is 18 residues. Germline CDR1 reads SNHLY; CDR2 reads FYNNEI. Between the trimmed V and J ends, which lost 2 bases and 0 bases, there was a span of 17 bases. CDR3 region: CASSEPPGGTSSYNEQFF. The CDR3 DNA sequence: TGTGCCAGCAGTGAACCGCCTGGGGGGACAAGCTCCTACAATGAGCAGTTCTTC. Full variable domain (missing parts from reference TRBV2 and TRBJ2-1): EPEVTQTPSHQVTQMGQEVILRCVPISNHLYFYWYRQILGQKVEFLVSFYNNEISEKSEIFDDQFSVERPDGSNFTLKIRSTKLEDSAMYFCASSEPPGGTSSYNEQFFGPGTRLTVL.

A few counts support this clonotype. The chain recombines TRBV7-3 with TRBJ2-1; 8 bases align to TRBD2. With 1 base clipped from V and 2 bases from J, the junction kept 1 base outside the gene matches. The germline gives CDR1 SGHTA, CDR2 FQGTGA. The CDR3 sequence is 15 residues long. This CDR3 is CASSLKAGAYNEQFF. CDR3 sequence (DNA): TGTGCCAGCAGCTTAAAAGCGGGGGCCTACAATGAGCAGTTCTTC.

This clonotype was picked up one time. A junction end diverges from the germline sequence, so it may reflect a read error. V usage is TRBV10-3 and J usage is TRBJ1-6; no firm D call. This CDR3 spans 13 amino acids. CDR1 and CDR2 from the germline V gene are ENHRY and SYGVKD. CDR3 sequence reads: CAISSDYNSPLPF. In DNA form, the CDR3 reads TGTGCCATCAGCAGCGACTATAATTCACCCCTCCCCTTT.

This clonotype was detected ten times or more. This chain connects TRBV7-9 to TRBJ2-7, with D tentatively TRBD1 (6 bases). The CDR3 consists of 14 residues. V was trimmed by 0 bases and J by 6 bases, leaving 12 bases between them. Germline-derived CDR1 and CDR2 are SEHNR and FQNEAQ (reference sequence). The CDR3 region is CASSLAGTQVEQYF. CDR3 in DNA: TGTGCCAGCAGCTTAGCTGGGACACAGGTCGAGCAGTACTTC.

The J gene is TRBJ2-4, the V gene TRBV2, with D unresolved. Per germline, CDR1 SNHLY and CDR2 FYNNEI. Between the trimmed V and J ends, which lost 8 bases and 12 bases, there was a span of 11 bases. The CDR3 is 10 amino acids. Here the CDR3 reads CASEERPQYF. CDR3 sequence (DNA): TGTGCCAGCGAAGAGAGGCCTCAGTACTTC.

This clonotype was recorded many times. The CDR3 coding sequence is TGTGCCACCAGCAGAGATGGCTTTACCACAGATACGCAGTATTTT. It yields the protein CATSRDGFTTDTQYF. The rearrangement joins TRBV15 to TRBJ2-3; D is undetermined. V was trimmed by 0 bases and J by 2 bases, leaving 9 bases between them. There are 15 residues in the CDR3. Germline V gives CDR1 LNHNV, CDR2 YYDKDF (reference sequence).

This clonotype was found many times. This chain connects TRBV12-3 or TRBV12-4 to TRBJ2-1, with TRBD2 matching over 10 bases. The CDR3 consists of 16 residues. Trimming at V came to 5 bases and at J to 7 bases, leaving 11 bases not matched to a gene. CDR3 sequence: CASSTVLAGAGNEQFF. As DNA, the CDR3 is TGTGCCAGCAGTACAGTCCTAGCGGGAGCGGGGAATGAGCAGTTCTTC.

The table lists this clonotype with a few counts. The V call is TRBV6-5, the J call TRBJ2-7; TRBD1 aligns across 9 bases. In germline, CDR1 is MNHEY, CDR2 SVGAGI. This CDR3 comprises 13 residues. V lost 8 bases and J lost 6; bases outside the gene matches: 8. DNA for the CDR3: TGTGCCAGCCGAGTTACGACAGGGGGCGAGCAGTACGTC. It specifies CASRVTTGGEQYV.